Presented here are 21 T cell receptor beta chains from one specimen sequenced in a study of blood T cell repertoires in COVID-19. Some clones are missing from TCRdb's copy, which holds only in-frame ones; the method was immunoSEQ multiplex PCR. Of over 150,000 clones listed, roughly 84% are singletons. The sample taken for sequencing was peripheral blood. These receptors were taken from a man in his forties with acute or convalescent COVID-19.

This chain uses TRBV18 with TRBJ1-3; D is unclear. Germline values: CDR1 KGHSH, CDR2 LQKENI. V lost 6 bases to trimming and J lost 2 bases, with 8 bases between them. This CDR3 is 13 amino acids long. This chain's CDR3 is CASSLAAGNTIYF. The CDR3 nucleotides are TGTGCCAGCTCGCTGGCCGCTGGAAACACCATATATTTT.

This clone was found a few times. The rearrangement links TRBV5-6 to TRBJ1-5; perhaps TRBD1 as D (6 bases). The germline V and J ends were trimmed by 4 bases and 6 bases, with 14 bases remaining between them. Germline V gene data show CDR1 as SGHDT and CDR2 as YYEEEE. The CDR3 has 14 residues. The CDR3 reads CASSAYRDSQPQHF. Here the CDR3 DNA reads TGTGCCAGCAGCGCGTACAGGGATAGTCAGCCCCAGCATTTT.

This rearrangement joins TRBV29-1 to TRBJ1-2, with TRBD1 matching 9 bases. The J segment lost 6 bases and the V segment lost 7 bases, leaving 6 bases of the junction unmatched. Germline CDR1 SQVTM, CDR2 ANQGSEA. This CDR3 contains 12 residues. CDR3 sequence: CSGGQGPNGYTF. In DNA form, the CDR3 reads TGCAGCGGCGGACAGGGGCCGAATGGCTACACCTTC.

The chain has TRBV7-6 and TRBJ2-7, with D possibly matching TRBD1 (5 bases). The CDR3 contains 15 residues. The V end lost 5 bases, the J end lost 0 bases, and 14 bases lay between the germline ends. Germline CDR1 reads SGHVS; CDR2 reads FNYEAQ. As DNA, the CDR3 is TGTGCCAGCAGCCAGGGCACCAAAAGCTCCTACGAGCAGTACTTC. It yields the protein CASSQGTKSSYEQYF.

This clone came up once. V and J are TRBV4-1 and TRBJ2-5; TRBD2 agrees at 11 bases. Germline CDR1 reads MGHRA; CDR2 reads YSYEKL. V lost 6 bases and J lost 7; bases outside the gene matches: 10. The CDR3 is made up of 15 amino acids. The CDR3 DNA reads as TGCGCCAGCAGTCCTAGCGGGGGGAATCCCAGGACCCAGTACTTC. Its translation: CASSPSGGNPRTQYF.

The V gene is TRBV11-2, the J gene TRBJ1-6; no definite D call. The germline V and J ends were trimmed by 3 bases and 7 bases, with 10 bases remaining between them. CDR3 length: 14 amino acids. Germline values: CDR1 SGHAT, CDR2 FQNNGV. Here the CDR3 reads CASSFREGNSPLHF. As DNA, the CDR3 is TGTGCCAGCAGCTTTCGGGAAGGCAATTCACCCCTCCACTTT.

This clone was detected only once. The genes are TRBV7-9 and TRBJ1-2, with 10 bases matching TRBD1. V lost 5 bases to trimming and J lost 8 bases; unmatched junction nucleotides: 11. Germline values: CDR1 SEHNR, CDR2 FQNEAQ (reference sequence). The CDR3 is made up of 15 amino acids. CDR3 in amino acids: CASSIPGTGAKGYTF. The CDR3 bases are TGTGCCAGCAGCATCCCCGGGACAGGGGCCAAAGGCTACACCTTC.

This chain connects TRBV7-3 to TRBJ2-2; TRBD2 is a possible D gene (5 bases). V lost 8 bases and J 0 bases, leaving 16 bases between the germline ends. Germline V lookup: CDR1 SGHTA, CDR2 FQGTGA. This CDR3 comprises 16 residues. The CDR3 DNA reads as TGTGCCAGCTCGAGGGAGAGCTATACGAACACCGGGGAGCTGTTTTTT. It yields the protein CASSRESYTNTGELFF.

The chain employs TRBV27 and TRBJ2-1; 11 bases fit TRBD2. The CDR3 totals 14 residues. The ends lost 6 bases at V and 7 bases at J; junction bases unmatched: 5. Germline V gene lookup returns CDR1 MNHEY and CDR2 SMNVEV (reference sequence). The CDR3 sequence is CASRTSGVSNEQFF. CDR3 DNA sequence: TGTGCCAGCAGGACTAGCGGGGTATCGAATGAGCAGTTCTTC.

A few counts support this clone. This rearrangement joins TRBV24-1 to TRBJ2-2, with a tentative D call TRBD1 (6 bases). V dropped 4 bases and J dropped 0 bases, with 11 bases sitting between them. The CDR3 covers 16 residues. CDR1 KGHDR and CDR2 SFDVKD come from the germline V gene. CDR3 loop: CATSEPAGANTGELFF. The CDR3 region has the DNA TGTGCCACCAGTGAGCCGGCAGGGGCGAACACCGGGGAGCTGTTTTTT.

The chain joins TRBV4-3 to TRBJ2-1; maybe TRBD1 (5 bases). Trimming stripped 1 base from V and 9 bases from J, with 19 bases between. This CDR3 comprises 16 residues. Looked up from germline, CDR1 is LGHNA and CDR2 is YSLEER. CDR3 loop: CASSQVYGPGRGEQFF. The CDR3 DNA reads TGCGCCAGCAGCCAAGTCTACGGCCCCGGAAGGGGTGAGCAGTTCTTC.

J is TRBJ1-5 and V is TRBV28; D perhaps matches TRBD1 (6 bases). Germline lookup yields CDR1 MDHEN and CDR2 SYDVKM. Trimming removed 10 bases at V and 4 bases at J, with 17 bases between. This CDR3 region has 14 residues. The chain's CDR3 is CATAKDSLNQPQHF. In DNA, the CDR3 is TGTGCCACCGCAAAGGACAGTTTAAATCAGCCCCAGCATTTT.

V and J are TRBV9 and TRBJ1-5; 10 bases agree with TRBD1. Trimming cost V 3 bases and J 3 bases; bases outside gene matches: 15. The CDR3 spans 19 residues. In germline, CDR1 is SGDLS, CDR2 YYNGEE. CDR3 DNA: TGTGCCAGCAGCGAGGGACCCGACAGGGGGCGGAATCTCAATCAGCCCCAGCATTTT. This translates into CASSEGPDRGRNLNQPQHF.

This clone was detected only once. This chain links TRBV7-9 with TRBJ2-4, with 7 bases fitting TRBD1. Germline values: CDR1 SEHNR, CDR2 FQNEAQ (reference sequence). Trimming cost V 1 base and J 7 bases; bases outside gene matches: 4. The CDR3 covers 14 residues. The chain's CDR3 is CASSLGQGLNIQYF. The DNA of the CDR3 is TGTGCCAGCAGCTTAGGACAGGGTTTGAACATTCAGTACTTC. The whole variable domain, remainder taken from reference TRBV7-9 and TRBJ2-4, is DTGVSQNPRHKITKRGQNVTFRCDPISEHNRLYWYRQTLGQGPEFLTYFQNEAQLEKSRLLSDRFSAERPKGSFSTLEIQRTEQGDSAMYLCASSLGQGLNIQYFGAGTRLSVL.

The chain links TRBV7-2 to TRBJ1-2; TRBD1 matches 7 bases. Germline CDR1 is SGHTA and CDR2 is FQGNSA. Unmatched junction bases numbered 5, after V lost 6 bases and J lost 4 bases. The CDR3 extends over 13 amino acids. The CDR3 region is CASRGQGGYGYTF. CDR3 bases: TGTGCCAGCAGGGGTCAGGGGGGCTATGGCTACACCTTC.

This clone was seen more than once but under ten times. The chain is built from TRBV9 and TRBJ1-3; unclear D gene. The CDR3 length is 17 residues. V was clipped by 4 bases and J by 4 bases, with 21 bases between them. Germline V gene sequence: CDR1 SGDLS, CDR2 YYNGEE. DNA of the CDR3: TGTGCCAGCAGCCCCCGGAGGGTCTGGGGTAGGGGAAACACCATATATTTT. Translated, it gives CASSPRRVWGRGNTIYF.

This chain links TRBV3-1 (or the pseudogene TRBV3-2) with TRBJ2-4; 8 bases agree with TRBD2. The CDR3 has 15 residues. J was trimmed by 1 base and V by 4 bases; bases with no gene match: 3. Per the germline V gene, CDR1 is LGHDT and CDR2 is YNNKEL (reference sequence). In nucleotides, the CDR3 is TGTGCCAGCAGCCCAGGCGGGGGGGCCAAAAACATTCAGTACTTC. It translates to CASSPGGGAKNIQYF.

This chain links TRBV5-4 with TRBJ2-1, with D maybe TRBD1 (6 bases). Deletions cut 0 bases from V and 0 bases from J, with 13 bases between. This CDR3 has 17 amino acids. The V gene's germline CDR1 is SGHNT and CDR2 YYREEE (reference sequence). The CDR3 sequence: CASSLAGGGNSYNEQFF. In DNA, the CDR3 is TGTGCCAGCAGCTTGGCCGGTGGGGGCAACTCCTACAATGAGCAGTTCTTC. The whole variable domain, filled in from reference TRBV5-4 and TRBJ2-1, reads ETGVTQSPTHLIKTRGQQVTLRCSSQSGHNTVSWYQQALGQGPQFIFQYYREEENGRGNFPPRFSGLQFPNYSSELNVNALELDDSALYLCASSLAGGGNSYNEQFFGPGTRLTVL.

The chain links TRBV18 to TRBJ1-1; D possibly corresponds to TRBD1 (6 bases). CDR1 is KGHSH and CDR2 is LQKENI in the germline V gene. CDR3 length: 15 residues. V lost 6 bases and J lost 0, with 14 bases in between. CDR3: CASSVDRSMNTEAFF. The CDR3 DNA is TGTGCCAGCTCGGTGGACAGATCCATGAACACTGAAGCTTTCTTT.

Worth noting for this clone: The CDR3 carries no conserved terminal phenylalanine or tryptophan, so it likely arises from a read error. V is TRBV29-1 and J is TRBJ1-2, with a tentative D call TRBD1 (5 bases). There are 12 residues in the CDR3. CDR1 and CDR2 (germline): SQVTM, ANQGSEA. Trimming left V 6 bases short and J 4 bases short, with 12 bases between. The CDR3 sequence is CSVEDTSYGYTL. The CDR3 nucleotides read TGCAGCGTCGAGGACACATCCTATGGCTACACCCTC.

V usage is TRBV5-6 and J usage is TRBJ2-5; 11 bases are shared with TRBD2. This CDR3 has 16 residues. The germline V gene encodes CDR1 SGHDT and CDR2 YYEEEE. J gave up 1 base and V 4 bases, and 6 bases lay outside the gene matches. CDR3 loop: CASSPPGLAVQETQYF. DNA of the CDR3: TGTGCCAGCAGCCCCCCGGGACTAGCGGTCCAAGAGACCCAGTACTTC.